This T cell receptor (beta chain) emerged from a study of OX40 agonist ivuxolimab in advanced cancers. The wider study: Three dose-escalation patients had partial responses: one with hepatocellular carcinoma and two with cutaneous melanoma. General study points: Clonal expansion among partial responders at 0.1-3.0 mg/kg ranked near the lowest.

About this clone itself: Its specificity is not known.

This CDR3 spans 15 amino acids. Trimming took 5 bases from V and 5 from J, leaving 19 bases between them. From germline, CDR1 is MDHEN and CDR2 SYDVKM. The data were produced by immunoSEQ multiplex PCR, yet TCRdb's version contains in-frame clones alone and is incomplete. The data show tens of thousands of clones, with about 85% seen just once and around 2% held by the top ten. The TCR was taken from an adult with an advanced solid tumor such as melanoma, head and neck, liver or kidney cancer. V usage is TRBV28 and J usage is TRBJ2-7; the D call may be TRBD1 or TRBD2 (5 bases each). The sequenced sample was CD4+ or CD8+ T cells sorted from blood, obtained in a trial of the OX40 agonist ivuxolimab. This chain's CDR3 is CASSPPRDGANEQYF. The CDR3 coding sequence is TGTGCCAGCAGTCCCCCCCGGGACGGTGCCAACGAGCAGTACTTC. The full variable domain, completed using reference TRBV28 and TRBJ2-7, is DVKVTQSSRYLVKRTGEKVFLECVQDMDHENMFWYRQDPGLGLRLIYFSYDVKMKEKGDIPEGYSVSREKKERFSLILESASTNQTSMYLCASSPPRDGANEQYFGPGTRLTVT.